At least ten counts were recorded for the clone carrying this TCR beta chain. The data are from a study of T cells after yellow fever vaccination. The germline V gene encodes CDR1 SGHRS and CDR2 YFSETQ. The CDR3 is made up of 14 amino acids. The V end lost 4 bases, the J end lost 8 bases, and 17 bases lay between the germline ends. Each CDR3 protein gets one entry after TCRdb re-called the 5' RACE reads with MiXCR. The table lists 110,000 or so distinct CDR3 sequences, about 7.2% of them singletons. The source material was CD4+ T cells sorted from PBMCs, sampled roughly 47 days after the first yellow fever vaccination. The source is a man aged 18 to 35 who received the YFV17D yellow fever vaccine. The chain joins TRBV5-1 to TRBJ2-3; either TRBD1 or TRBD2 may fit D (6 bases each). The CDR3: CASSTGDTGVTQYF. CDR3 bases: TGCGCCAGCAGCACGGGGGACACCGGCGTTACGCAGTATTTT.